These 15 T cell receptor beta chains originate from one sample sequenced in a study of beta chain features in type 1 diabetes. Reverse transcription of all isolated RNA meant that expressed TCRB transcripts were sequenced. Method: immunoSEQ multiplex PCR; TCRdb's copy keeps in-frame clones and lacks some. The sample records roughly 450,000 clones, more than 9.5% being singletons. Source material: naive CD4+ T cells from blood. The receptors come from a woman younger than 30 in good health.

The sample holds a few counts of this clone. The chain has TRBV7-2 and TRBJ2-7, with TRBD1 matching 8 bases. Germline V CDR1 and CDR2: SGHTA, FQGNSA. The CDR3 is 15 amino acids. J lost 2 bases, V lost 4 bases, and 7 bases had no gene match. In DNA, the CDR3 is TGTGCCAGCAGCTCCCGGAGGACAGGGACCTACGAGCAGTACTTC. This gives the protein CASSSRRTGTYEQYF.

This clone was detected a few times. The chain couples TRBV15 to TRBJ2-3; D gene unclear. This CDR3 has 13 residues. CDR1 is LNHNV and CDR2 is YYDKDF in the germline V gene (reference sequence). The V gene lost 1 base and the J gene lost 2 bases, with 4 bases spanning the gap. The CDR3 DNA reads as TGTGCCACCAGCAGAGCCTACACAGATACGCAGTATTTT. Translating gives CATSRAYTDTQYF.

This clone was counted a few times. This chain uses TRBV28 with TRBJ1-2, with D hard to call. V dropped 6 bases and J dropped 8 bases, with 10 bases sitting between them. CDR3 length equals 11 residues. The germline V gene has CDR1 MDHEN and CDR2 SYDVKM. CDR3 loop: CASSSSRGYTF. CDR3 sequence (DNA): TGTGCCAGCAGCTCATCCAGAGGCTACACCTTC.

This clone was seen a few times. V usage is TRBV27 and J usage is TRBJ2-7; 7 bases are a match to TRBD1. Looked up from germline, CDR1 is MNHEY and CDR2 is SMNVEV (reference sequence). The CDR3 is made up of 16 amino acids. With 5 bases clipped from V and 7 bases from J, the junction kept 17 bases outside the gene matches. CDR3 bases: TGTGCCAGCAGTCTATTATCGACAGGGTGGTTTGGAGAGCAGTACTTC. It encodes CASSLLSTGWFGEQYF.

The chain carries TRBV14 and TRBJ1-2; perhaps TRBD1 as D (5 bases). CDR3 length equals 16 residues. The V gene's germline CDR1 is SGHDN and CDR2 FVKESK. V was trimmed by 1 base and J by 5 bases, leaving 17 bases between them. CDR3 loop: CASSQAGDARLYGYTF. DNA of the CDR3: TGTGCCAGCAGCCAAGCTGGGGACGCAAGGCTATATGGCTACACCTTC.

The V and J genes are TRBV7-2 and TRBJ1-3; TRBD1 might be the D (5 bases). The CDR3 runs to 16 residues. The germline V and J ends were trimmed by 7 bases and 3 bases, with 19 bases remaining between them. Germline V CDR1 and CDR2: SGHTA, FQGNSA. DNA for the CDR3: TGTGCCAGCACCCGAACGGCAGGGAGATATGGAAACACCATATATTTT. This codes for CASTRTAGRYGNTIYF.

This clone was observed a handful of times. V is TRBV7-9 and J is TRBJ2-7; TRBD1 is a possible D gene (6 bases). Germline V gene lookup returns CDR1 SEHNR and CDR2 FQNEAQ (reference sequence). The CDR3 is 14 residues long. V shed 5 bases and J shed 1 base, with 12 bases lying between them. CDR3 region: CASSRNRDSYEQYF. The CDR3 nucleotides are TGTGCCAGCAGCCGGAACAGGGATTCCTACGAGCAGTACTTC.

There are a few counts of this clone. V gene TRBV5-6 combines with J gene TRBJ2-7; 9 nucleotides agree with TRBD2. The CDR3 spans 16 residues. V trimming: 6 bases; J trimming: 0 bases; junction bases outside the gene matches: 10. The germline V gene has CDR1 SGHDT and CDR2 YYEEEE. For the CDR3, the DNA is TGTGCCAGCACCCACCTCAGCGGGGGGAGCTCCTACGAGCAGTACTTC. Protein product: CASTHLSGGSSYEQYF.

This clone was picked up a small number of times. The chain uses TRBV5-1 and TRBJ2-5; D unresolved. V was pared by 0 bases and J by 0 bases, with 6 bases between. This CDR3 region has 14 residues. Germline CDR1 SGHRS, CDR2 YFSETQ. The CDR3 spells CASSLEAYQETQYF. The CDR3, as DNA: TGCGCCAGCAGCTTGGAAGCGTACCAAGAGACCCAGTACTTC.

The DNA for the CDR3 is TGTGCCAGCAACTGGGCAGGGAGCAATCAGCCCCAGCATTTT. Its translation: CASNWAGSNQPQHF. V is TRBV7-2 and J is TRBJ1-5; the D gene is possibly TRBD1 (5 bases). This CDR3 contains 14 residues. CDR1 is SGHTA, CDR2 FQGNSA, per germline. Trimming pared 7 bases from V and 1 base from J, leaving 11 bases between.

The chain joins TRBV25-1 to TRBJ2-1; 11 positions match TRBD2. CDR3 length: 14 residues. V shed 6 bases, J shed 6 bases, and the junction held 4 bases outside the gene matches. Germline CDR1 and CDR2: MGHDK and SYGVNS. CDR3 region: CASSPGLAVNEQFF. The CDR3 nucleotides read TGTGCCAGCAGCCCGGGACTAGCGGTCAATGAGCAGTTCTTC.

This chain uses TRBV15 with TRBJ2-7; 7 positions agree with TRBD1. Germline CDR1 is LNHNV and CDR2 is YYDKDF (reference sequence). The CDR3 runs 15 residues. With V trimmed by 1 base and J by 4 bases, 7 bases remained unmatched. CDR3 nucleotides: TGTGCCACCAGCAGAGGTGGGACAGCTTTTTACGAGCAGTACGTC. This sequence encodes CATSRGGTAFYEQYV.

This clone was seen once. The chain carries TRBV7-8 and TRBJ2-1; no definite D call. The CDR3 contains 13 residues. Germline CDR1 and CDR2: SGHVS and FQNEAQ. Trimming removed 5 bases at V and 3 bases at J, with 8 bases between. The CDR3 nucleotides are TGTGCCAGCAGCCGACTGATCTACAATGAGCAGTTCTTC. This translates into CASSRLIYNEQFF.

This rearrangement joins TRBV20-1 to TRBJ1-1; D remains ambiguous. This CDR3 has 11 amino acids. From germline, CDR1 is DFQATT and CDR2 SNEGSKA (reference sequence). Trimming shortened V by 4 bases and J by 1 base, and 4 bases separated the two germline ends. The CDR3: CSANGNTEAFF. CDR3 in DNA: TGCAGTGCTAACGGGAACACTGAAGCTTTCTTT.

The CDR3: CASNLGANTEAFF. CDR3 sequence (DNA): TGCGCCAGCAACTTAGGGGCGAACACTGAAGCTTTCTTT. The V gene is TRBV5-1, the J gene TRBJ1-1; possible D gene TRBD1, 5 bases. Trimming removed 6 bases at V and 1 base at J, with 10 bases between. Looked up from germline, CDR1 is SGHRS and CDR2 is YFSETQ. The CDR3 extends over 13 amino acids.